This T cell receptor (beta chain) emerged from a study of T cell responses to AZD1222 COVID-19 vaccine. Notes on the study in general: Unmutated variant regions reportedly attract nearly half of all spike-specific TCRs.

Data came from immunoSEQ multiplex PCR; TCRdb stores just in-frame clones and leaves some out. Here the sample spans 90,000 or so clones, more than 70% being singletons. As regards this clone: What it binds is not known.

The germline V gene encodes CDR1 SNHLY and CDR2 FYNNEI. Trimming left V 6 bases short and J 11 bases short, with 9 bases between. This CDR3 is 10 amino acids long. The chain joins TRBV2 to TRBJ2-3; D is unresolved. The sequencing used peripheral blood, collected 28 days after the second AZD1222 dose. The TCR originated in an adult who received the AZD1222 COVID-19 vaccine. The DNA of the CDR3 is TGTGCCAGCAGAGCCCTGGTGCAGTATTTT. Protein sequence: CASRALVQYF. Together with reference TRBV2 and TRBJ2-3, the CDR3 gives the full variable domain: EPEVTQTPSHQVTQMGQEVILRCVPISNHLYFYWYRQILGQKVEFLVSFYNNEISEKSEIFDDQFSVERPDGSNFTLKIRSTKLEDSAMYFCASRALVQYFGPGTRLTVL.